This T cell receptor (beta chain) was documented in a study of neurological immune-mediated disorders. The V and J ends lost 0 bases and 5 bases, in that order; junction bases with no gene match: 5. The germline V gene encodes CDR1 DFQATT and CDR2 SNEGSKA (reference sequence). The CDR3 has 15 residues. TCRdb re-called the 5' RACE reads through MiXCR, storing one row per CDR3 protein. The table shows around 14,000 distinct CDR3 sequences, with about 6.8% occurring only once. In this sample, this clonotype turned up many times. Maryland, USA blood bank volunteers served as healthy controls. The sorted libraries were prepared using some 1 million CD4+ or CD8+ T cells that had themselves been sorted.

The sequencing input was CD8+ T cells from blood. This TCR derives from a middle-aged woman in good health. The chain links TRBV20-1 to TRBJ2-2; 8 nucleotides agree with TRBD2. CDR3 in amino acids: CSARDLIAGTGELFF. The CDR3 coding sequence is TGCAGTGCTAGAGATCTAATAGCGGGAACCGGGGAGCTGTTTTTT.